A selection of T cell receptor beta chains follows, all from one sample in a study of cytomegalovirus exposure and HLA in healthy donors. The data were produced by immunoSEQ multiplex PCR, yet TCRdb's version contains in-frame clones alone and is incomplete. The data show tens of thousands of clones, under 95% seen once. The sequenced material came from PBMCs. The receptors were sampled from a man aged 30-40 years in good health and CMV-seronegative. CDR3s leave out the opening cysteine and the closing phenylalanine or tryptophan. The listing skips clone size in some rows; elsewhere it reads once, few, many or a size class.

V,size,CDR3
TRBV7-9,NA,ASRGGEQF
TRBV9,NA,ASSVLASAGGVGETQY
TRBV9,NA,ASSAGLAGDGELF
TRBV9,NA,ASSVQGRNTEAF
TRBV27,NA,ASSFTGLTGELF
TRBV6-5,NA,ASRATGDNSPLH
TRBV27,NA,ASSPWGLNEQF
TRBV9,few,ASSVATVSSWYGYT
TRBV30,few,AWSGYGASGEQDEQY
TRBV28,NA,ASSAPREANQPQH
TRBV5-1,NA,ASSAGTSGGALYEQY
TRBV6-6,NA,ASSSPGGYEQY
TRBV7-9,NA,ASSLAGQAYEQY
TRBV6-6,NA,ASTWGQNYNSPLH
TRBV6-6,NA,ASRTSGDNNEQF
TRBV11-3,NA,ASSSGTGTGANVLT
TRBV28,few,ASSWGQGGNQPQH
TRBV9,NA,ASSPTRDSLTYNEQF
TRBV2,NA,ASSRQGGANVLT
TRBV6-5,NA,ASSYSGETGELF
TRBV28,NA,ASSLYRGFGGYT
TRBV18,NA,ASSPETANQPQH
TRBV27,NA,ASSLFAGSGGRSNQPQH
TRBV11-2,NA,ASNLLAGAQETQY
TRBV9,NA,ASSPRTTTDTQY
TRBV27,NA,ASSLQSVRGYEQY
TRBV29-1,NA,SVEGHNTGELF
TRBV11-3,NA,ASSLDEAVSGEQY
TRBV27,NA,ASRPTENEKLF
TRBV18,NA,ASSPSGQGAYEQY
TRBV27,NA,ASSQGRADTQY
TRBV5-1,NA,ARALREAYGYT
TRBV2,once,ASSERGTSYEQY
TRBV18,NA,ASSRETAFNEKLF
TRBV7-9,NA,ASSQGLAGEGSYEQY
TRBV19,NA,ASSSAYEQY
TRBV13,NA,ASSYRQALREQY
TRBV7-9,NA,ASRDRGYYGYT
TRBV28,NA,ASREGLGFNEQF
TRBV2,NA,ASKSQGLTYNEQF
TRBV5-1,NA,ASSLASGAYNEQF
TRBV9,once,ASQATGELF
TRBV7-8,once,ASSLGMGTRIDTQY
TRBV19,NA,ASSQGGTSGVYEQY
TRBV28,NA,ASSRRWGNSPLH